This T cell receptor (beta chain) comes out of a study of T cells in women clearing cervical HPV infection. Study context: Case blood drawn at lesion detection; control blood after infection cleared. HLA type could not be excluded as a confounder.

Only in-frame clones appear in the TCRdb table, and some are missing; sequencing was by immunoSEQ multiplex PCR. The sample table includes around 20,000 clones. As to this clone: The CDR3 end lies 3 residues beyond the end of the read and is filled in from the germline J gene.

Germline V lookup: CDR1 KGHSH, CDR2 LQKENI. This CDR3 has 16 amino acids. The V end lost 6 bases, the J end lost 2 bases, and 17 bases lay between the germline ends. The chain is built from TRBV18 and TRBJ2-1; the D gene is possibly TRBD1 (6 bases). The sequence was collected from a woman between 18 and 70 years old with a cervical HPV16 infection that either progressed to CIN3+ or cleared (not recorded which). Sequencing input: blood buffy coat. CDR3 sequence reads: CASSPRTDSAYNEQFF. CDR3 DNA (partial): TGTGCCAGCTCCCCCCGGACAGATAGCGCCTACAATGAG.